This T cell receptor beta chain is drawn from a study of blood T cells in healthy people across ages. Across the study: About one barcoded beta molecule was captured per two T cells (by template switching).

Per the germline V gene, CDR1 is LNHNV and CDR2 is YYDKDF (reference sequence). Trimming removed 0 bases from V and 2 bases from J, with 10 bases in between. This CDR3 comprises 15 residues. Combining a sample-barcoded 5' primer with a J-beta primer mix, a second PCR ran for about 7 to 11 cycles. Each cDNA molecule, via a template-switch adaptor with 12 random nucleotides, was tagged. MiXCR, applied by TCRdb to the 5' RACE reads, yields one record per CDR3 protein. This table holds almost 550,000 distinct CDR3 sequences, less than 25% found once. Those donating, healthy Caucasian individuals from Russia, were aged about 6 to 90. A few counts support this clonotype. The sample was also reused in another study, on T cells of mothers and their children. That work states: Over 8 million reads per mother and roughly 3 million per child were obtained.

The receptor was isolated from a boy aged 5-17 years in good health. Sequencing was done on a sample of blood. This chain uses TRBV15 with TRBJ1-2; tentatively, D is TRBD1 (5 bases). The CDR3: CATSRDQGENYGYTF. The CDR3 DNA is TGTGCCACCAGCAGAGATCAAGGGGAAAACTATGGCTACACCTTC.